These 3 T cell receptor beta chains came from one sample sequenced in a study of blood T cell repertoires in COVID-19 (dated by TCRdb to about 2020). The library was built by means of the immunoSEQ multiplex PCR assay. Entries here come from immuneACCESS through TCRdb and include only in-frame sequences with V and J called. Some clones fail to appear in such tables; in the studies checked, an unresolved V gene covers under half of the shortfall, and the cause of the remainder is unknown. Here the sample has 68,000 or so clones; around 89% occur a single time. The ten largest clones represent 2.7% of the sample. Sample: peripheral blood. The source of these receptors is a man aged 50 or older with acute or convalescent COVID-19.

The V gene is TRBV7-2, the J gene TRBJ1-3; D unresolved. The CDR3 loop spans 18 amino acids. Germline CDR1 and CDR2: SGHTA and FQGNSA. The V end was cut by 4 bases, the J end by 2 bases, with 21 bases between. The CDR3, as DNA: TGTGCCAGCAGCTGGGCTTTACCCAGTGGGCTCGCTGGAAACACCATATATTTT. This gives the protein CASSWALPSGLAGNTIYF.

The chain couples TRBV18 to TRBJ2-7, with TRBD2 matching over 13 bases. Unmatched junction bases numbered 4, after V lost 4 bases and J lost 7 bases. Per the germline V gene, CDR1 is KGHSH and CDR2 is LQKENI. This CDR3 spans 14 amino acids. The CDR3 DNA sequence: TGTGCCAGCTCACGGGGGACTAGCGGGGTTGAGCAGTACGTC. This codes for CASSRGTSGVEQYV.

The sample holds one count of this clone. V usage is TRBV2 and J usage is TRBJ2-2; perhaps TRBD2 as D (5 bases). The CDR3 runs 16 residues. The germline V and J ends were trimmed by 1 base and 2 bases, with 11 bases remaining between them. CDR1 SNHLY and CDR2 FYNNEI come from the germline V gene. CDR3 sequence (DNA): TGTGCCAGCAGTGAAGGGATGGACTCAAACACCGGGGAGCTGTTTTTT. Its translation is CASSEGMDSNTGELFF. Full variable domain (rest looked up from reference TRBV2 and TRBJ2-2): EPEVTQTPSHQVTQMGQEVILRCVPISNHLYFYWYRQILGQKVEFLVSFYNNEISEKSEIFDDQFSVERPDGSNFTLKIRSTKLEDSAMYFCASSEGMDSNTGELFFGEGSRLTVL.